This paragraph covers one TCR beta chain sequence. Its antigen is unidentified. The data originate from a study of T cell repertoires in cytomegalovirus infection. The overall study: CMV infection together with matching HLA type was indicated by public TCR beta signatures.

Each CDR3 protein gets one entry after TCRdb re-called the reads with MiXCR. The top ten clones hold about 17% of a sample with hundreds of thousands of distinct CDR3 sequences, 25% to 35% of them seen once. V was pared by 2 bases and J by 0 bases, with 10 bases between. Germline CDR1 KGHSH, CDR2 LQKENI. The CDR3 consists of 15 residues. The clonotype was recovered from a human donor in good health (CMV status not recorded). Some clones in this sample may be carry-over from other donors' samples. This chain connects TRBV18 to TRBJ2-5, with D hard to call. Sequences were derived from cultured PBMCs, sampled from culture after CMV antigen stimulation. The CDR3 DNA sequence: TGTGCCAGCTCACCAATGTACAGAAACCAAGAGACCCAGTACTTC. This sequence encodes CASSPMYRNQETQYF. The full variable domain, rest sourced from reference TRBV18 and TRBJ2-5, is NAGVMQNPRHLVRRRGQEARLRCSPMKGHSHVYWYRQLPEEGLKFMVYLQKENIIDESGMPKERFSAEFPKEGPSILRIQQVVRGDSAAYFCASSPMYRNQETQYFGPGTRLLVL.